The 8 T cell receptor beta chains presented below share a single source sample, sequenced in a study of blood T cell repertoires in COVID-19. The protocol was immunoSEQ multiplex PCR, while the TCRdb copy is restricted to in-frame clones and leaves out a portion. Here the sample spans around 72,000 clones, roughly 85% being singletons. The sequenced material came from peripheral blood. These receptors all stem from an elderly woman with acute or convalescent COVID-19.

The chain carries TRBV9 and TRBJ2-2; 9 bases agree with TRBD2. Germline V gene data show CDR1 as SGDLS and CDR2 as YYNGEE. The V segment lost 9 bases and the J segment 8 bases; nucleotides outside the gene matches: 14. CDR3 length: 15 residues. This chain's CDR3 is CATAFGTSLGGELFF. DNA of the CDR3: TGTGCCACTGCCTTCGGGACTAGCTTGGGAGGGGAGCTGTTTTTT.

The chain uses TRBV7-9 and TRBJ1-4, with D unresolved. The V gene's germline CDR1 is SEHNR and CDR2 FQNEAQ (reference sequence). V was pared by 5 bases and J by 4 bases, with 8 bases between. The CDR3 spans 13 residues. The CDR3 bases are TGTGCCAGCAGCCCCCGAGATAATGAAAAACTGTTTTTT. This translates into CASSPRDNEKLFF.

The CDR3: CASSPQGPGHRNSPLHF. In nucleotides, the CDR3 is TGCGCCAGCAGCCCCCAAGGGCCGGGACATCGGAATTCACCCCTCCACTTT. The chain has TRBV4-1 and TRBJ1-6; TRBD1 is a possible D gene (6 bases). This CDR3 spans 17 amino acids. The V end lost 4 bases, the J end lost 7 bases, and 20 bases lay between the germline ends. The germline V gene encodes CDR1 MGHRA and CDR2 YSYEKL.

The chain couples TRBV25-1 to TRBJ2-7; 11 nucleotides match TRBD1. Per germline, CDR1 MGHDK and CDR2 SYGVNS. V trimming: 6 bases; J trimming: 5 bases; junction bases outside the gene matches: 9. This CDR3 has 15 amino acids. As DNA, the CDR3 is TGTGCCAGCAGCAAGGACAGGGGGCGAATCCACGAGCAGTACTTC. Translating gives CASSKDRGRIHEQYF.

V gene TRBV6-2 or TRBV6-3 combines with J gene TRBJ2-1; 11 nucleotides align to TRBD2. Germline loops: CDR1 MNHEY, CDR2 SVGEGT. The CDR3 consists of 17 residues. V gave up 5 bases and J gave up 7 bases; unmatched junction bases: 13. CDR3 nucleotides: TGTGCCAGCAGTAGGACCGCACTAGCGGGAGCTTGGAATGAGCAGTTCTTC. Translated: CASSRTALAGAWNEQFF.

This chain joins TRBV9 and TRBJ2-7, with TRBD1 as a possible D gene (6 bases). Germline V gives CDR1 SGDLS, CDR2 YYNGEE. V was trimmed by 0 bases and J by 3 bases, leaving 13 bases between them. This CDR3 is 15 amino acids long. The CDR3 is CASSVDGGQHYEQYF. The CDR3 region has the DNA TGTGCCAGCAGCGTAGATGGCGGACAGCACTACGAGCAGTACTTC.

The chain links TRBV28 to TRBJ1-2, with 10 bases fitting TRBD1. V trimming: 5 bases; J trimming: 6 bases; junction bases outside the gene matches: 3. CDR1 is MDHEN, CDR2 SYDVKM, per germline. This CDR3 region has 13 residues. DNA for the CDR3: TGTGCCAGCAGTCAGGGACAGGGGAATGGCTACACCTTC. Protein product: CASSQGQGNGYTF.

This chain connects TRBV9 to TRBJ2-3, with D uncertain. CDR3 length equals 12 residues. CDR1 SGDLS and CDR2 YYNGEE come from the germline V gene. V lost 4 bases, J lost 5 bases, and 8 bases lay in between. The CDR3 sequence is CASSPLGDTQYF. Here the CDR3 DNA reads TGTGCCAGCAGCCCCCTCGGAGATACGCAGTATTTT. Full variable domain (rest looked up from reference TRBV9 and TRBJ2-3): DSGVTQTPKHLITATGQRVTLRCSPRSGDLSVYWYQQSLDQGLQFLIQYYNGEERAKGNILERFSAQQFPDLHSELNLSSLELGDSALYFCASSPLGDTQYFGPGTRLTVL.